This T cell receptor beta chain was recovered during a study of T-cell memory formation after mild COVID-19. TCR alpha and TCR beta cDNA libraries carrying sample barcodes and UMIs were produced by 5'RACE using constant-segment primers. TCRdb re-called the 5' RACE reads through MiXCR, storing one row per CDR3 protein. Of about 260,000 distinct CDR3 sequences in the sample, 7% to 10% are singletons; the top ten hold about 20%. This clonotype was detected only a few times. Trimming stripped 8 bases from V and 5 bases from J, with 18 bases between. Looked up from germline, CDR1 is ENHRY and CDR2 is SYGVKD. The CDR3 runs 14 residues.

The receptor comes from a man between 18 and 29 years old who had mild COVID-19 (a few samples of this study predate the infection). Cell type and time point are not known. This chain joins TRBV10-3 and TRBJ1-1; D uncertain. The sample was PBMCs or a T cell subset sorted from them (not recorded which). CDR3 protein: CAIAIGGEQTEAFF. The DNA for the CDR3 is TGTGCCATCGCGATCGGTGGAGAACAGACTGAAGCTTTCTTT.